This T cell receptor beta chain appears in the sequencing data of a study of OX40 agonist ivuxolimab in advanced cancers. Study information: A male proportion of approximately 80% was recorded, with mean age about 54 years and range 23 to 79.

CDR1 is SNHLY and CDR2 is FYNNEI in the germline V gene. Trimming took 2 bases from V and 4 from J, leaving 11 bases between them. The length of the CDR3 is 14 residues. About this clone: Its antigen is unknown.

Study-wide points: Among T cells, CD8+ cells averaged more expanded clones than CD4+ cells.

Sequencing used immunoSEQ multiplex PCR; TCRdb keeps in-frame clones, though not all of them. Of more than 75,000 clones detected, around four fifths appear once; the ten largest clones hold 1% to 1.3%. The sequence was obtained from an adult with an advanced solid tumor such as melanoma, head and neck, liver or kidney cancer. This sample comprised CD4+ or CD8+ T cells sorted from blood, obtained in a trial of the OX40 agonist ivuxolimab. J is TRBJ1-2 and V is TRBV2, with a weak D call TRBD1 (5 bases). The CDR3 DNA reads TGTGCCAGCAGTGAACAGGGCAGGACCTATGGCTACACCTTC. It translates to CASSEQGRTYGYTF.